This is a list of T cell receptor beta chains from one sample in a study of PD-L1 blockade in urothelial cancer. The table came from immunoSEQ multiplex PCR; TCRdb's copy has only in-frame clones and leaves some out. Altogether tens of thousands of clones are present, approximately 90% being singletons, with the ten largest covering around 5%. The material sequenced was PBMCs, taken around atezolizumab (anti-PD-L1) treatment. These receptors all stem from a woman aged 65 to 85 with urothelial cancer. CDR3s include the opening cysteine and the closing phenylalanine or tryptophan. Each record gives: J gene, D gene, V gene, CDR3 DNA, CDR3 protein. D genes are given only for firm matches.

j_call: TRBJ2-7
d_call: TRBD1
v_call: TRBV4-1
cdr3_nt: TGCGCCAGCAGCCAAGAACAGGGGGGCTCCTACGAGCAGTACTTC
cdr3_aa: CASSQEQGGSYEQYF

j_call: TRBJ2-5
d_call: -
v_call: TRBV7-9
cdr3_nt: TGTGCCAGCAGCCGACTACTTTCGGCGGGGATAAAACAAGAGACCCAGTACTTC
cdr3_aa: CASSRLLSAGIKQETQYF

j_call: TRBJ1-5
d_call: -
v_call: TRBV15
cdr3_nt: TGTGCCACCAGTCAGATAACAGGGTTCCGCAATCAGCCCCAGCATTTT
cdr3_aa: CATSQITGFRNQPQHF

j_call: TRBJ1-2
d_call: TRBD1
v_call: TRBV6-4
cdr3_nt: TGTGCCAGCAGTGCCCGGGACAGCGGCTATGGCTACACCTTC
cdr3_aa: CASSARDSGYGYTF

j_call: TRBJ2-7
d_call: TRBD1
v_call: TRBV19
cdr3_nt: TGTGCCAGTAGTACCTGGGGACAGGGGGGCGAGCAGTACTTC
cdr3_aa: CASSTWGQGGEQYF

j_call: TRBJ2-7
d_call: -
v_call: TRBV7-9
cdr3_nt: TGTGCCAGCAGGCCAGGGAACTCCTACGAGCAGTACTTC
cdr3_aa: CASRPGNSYEQYF

j_call: TRBJ2-1
d_call: -
v_call: TRBV2
cdr3_nt: TGTGCCAGCGGGAACACAGCGGACAATGAGCAGTTCTTC
cdr3_aa: CASGNTADNEQFF

j_call: TRBJ2-3
d_call: -
v_call: TRBV7-2
cdr3_nt: TGTGCCAGCAGCTTATGGGGGCAGGGTACAGATACGCAGTATTTT
cdr3_aa: CASSLWGQGTDTQYF

j_call: TRBJ2-5
d_call: TRBD2
v_call: TRBV5-1
cdr3_nt: TGCGCCAGCAGCGCAGGACAGACTAGCGGACAAGAGACCCAGTACTTC
cdr3_aa: CASSAGQTSGQETQYF

j_call: TRBJ2-7
d_call: -
v_call: TRBV15
cdr3_nt: TGTGCCACCAGCAGAGGCGACAGCGACGAGCAGTACTTC
cdr3_aa: CATSRGDSDEQYF

j_call: TRBJ1-2
d_call: -
v_call: TRBV15
cdr3_nt: TGTGCCACCAGCAGAGATCATTCGGGGTATGGCTACACCTTC
cdr3_aa: CATSRDHSGYGYTF

j_call: TRBJ1-1
d_call: TRBD1
v_call: TRBV27
cdr3_nt: TGTGCCAGCAGTTTAGATCGCGGACAGGGGAACACTGAAGCTTTCTTT
cdr3_aa: CASSLDRGQGNTEAFF

j_call: TRBJ1-2
d_call: -
v_call: TRBV28
cdr3_nt: TGTGCCAGCAGATCCGGGGGGGAGGGCTACACCTTC
cdr3_aa: CASRSGGEGYTF

j_call: TRBJ2-4
d_call: TRBD2
v_call: TRBV5-1
cdr3_nt: TGCGCCAGCAGCTTTACTAGCGGGTCCAAAAACATTCAGTACTTC
cdr3_aa: CASSFTSGSKNIQYF

j_call: TRBJ2-3
d_call: TRBD1
v_call: TRBV30
cdr3_nt: TGTGCCTGGAGTGTACGACAGGGCGCAGATACGCAGTATTTT
cdr3_aa: CAWSVRQGADTQYF

j_call: TRBJ1-5
d_call: -
v_call: TRBV9
cdr3_nt: TGTGCCAGCAGCGCCTCGGGAGTTCAGCCCCAGCATTTT
cdr3_aa: CASSASGVQPQHF

j_call: TRBJ2-7
d_call: TRBD1
v_call: TRBV6-1
cdr3_nt: TGTGCCAGCAGAGGGACAGTATACGATGAGCAGTACTTC
cdr3_aa: CASRGTVYDEQYF

j_call: TRBJ2-7
d_call: -
v_call: TRBV14
cdr3_nt: TGTGCCAGCAGCCAAGATCATGCAGGGGAGCAGTACTTC
cdr3_aa: CASSQDHAGEQYF

j_call: TRBJ2-7
d_call: TRBD1
v_call: TRBV5-4
cdr3_nt: TGTGCCAGCAGCGTGTTCCTGACAGGGAAGGAGCAGTACTTC
cdr3_aa: CASSVFLTGKEQYF

j_call: TRBJ2-5
d_call: -
v_call: TRBV5-4
cdr3_nt: TGTGCCAGCAGCTTGGGCCGGTCCGGGTACCAAGAGACCCAGTACTTC
cdr3_aa: CASSLGRSGYQETQYF

j_call: TRBJ1-2
d_call: -
v_call: TRBV5-1
cdr3_nt: TGCGCCAGCAGCTTGGCCAGGGATCTTGGCTACACCTTC
cdr3_aa: CASSLARDLGYTF

j_call: TRBJ2-2
d_call: TRBD2
v_call: TRBV19
cdr3_nt: TGTGCCAGTTCCCCAGGAGCTAGCGGGGGGACTAACACCGGGGAGCTGTTTTTT
cdr3_aa: CASSPGASGGTNTGELFF

j_call: TRBJ2-6
d_call: TRBD1
v_call: TRBV11-2
cdr3_nt: TGTGCCAGCAGCGTCTACAGGGGACCTGGGGCCAACGTCCTGACTTTC
cdr3_aa: CASSVYRGPGANVLTF

j_call: TRBJ2-1
d_call: -
v_call: TRBV11-2
cdr3_nt: TGTGCCAGCAGCCCTACAGGAATTTCCTACAATGAGCAGTTCTTC
cdr3_aa: CASSPTGISYNEQFF